One sample yielded the 20 T cell receptor beta chains listed below, sequenced in a study of metastatic and nonmetastatic thyroid tumors. Thyroid surgery had not been preceded by any treatment in any patient. TCRdb reprocessed the PCR reads using MiXCR. In the table there are 30,000 to 35,000 clones, about 16% of which are singletons. Source material: blood. Receptors were obtained from a female donor with papillary thyroid cancer or a benign thyroid nodule (not recorded which). Some clones in this sample may be carry-over from other donors' samples.

There are many counts of this clone. This chain connects TRBV5-5 to TRBJ2-7; 11 nucleotides agree with TRBD2. This CDR3 is built from 16 residues. CDR1 is SGHKS and CDR2 is YYEKEE in the germline V gene (reference sequence). V lost 3 bases to trimming and J lost 2 bases; unmatched junction nucleotides: 7. The CDR3 nucleotides read TGTGCCAGCAGCTCCATAGTAGCGGGAGGGGCCTACGAGCAGTACTTC. It codes for CASSSIVAGGAYEQYF. Full variable domain (missing parts from reference TRBV5-5 and TRBJ2-7): DAGVTQSPTHLIKTRGQQVTLRCSPISGHKSVSWYQQVLGQGPQFIFQYYEKEERGRGNFPDRFSARQFPNYSSELNVNALLLGDSALYLCASSSIVAGGAYEQYFGPGTRLTVT.

V and J are TRBV30 and TRBJ1-2; D ambiguous. The CDR3 contains 13 residues. Per the germline V gene, CDR1 is GTSNPN and CDR2 is SVGIG (reference sequence). V was trimmed by 0 bases and J by 2 bases, leaving 7 bases between them. CDR3: CAWSVKENYGYTF. The CDR3, as DNA: TGTGCCTGGAGTGTAAAGGAGAACTATGGCTACACCTTC.

On this clone itself: This may come from a read error, since a much larger clone is one base off. Different DNA sequences within this sample yield the same CDR3. The chain joins TRBV5-1 to TRBJ2-5; TRBD2 is a possible D gene (5 bases). This CDR3 region has 14 residues. The germline V gene has CDR1 SGHRS and CDR2 YFSETQ. V lost 2 bases, J lost 2 bases, and 10 bases lay in between. Written as DNA, the CDR3 is TGCGCCAGCAGCTTAGAGGACTTTCAAGAGACCCAGTACTTC. It translates to CASSLEDFQETQYF.

This clone was counted between two and nine times. The chain uses TRBV6-1 and TRBJ2-4; tentatively, D is TRBD1 or TRBD2 (6 bases each). CDR1 MNHNS and CDR2 SASEGT come from the germline V gene. The CDR3 runs to 13 residues. V shed 4 bases and J shed 8 bases, with 12 bases lying between them. Written as DNA, the CDR3 is TGTGCCAGCAGTGCAGGGGAGGTTGACATTCAGTACTTC. Translated, it gives CASSAGEVDIQYF.

This clone was found many times. J is TRBJ2-5 and V is TRBV12-3 or TRBV12-4; D is unresolved. This CDR3 comprises 14 residues. With 5 bases removed from V and 3 bases from J, the gap between germline ends came to 13 bases. CDR3 loop: CASSAHRIEETQYF. The CDR3 DNA is TGTGCCAGCAGTGCCCACAGAATAGAAGAGACCCAGTACTTC.

This clone turned up a few times. This chain uses TRBV19 with TRBJ1-5; D remains ambiguous. Germline-derived CDR1 and CDR2 are LNHDA and SQIVND (reference sequence). The CDR3 covers 14 residues. The V gene lost 4 bases and the J gene lost 5 bases, with 12 bases spanning the gap. This CDR3 is CASSNWGEDQPQHF. The CDR3, as DNA: TGTGCCAGTAGTAATTGGGGAGAGGATCAGCCCCAGCATTTT.

This clone was observed a single time. The junction shows a germline mismatch at one end, possibly a read error. The chain is built from TRBV20-1 and TRBJ2-3; D is ambiguous. CDR1 DFQATT and CDR2 SNEGSKA come from the germline V gene (reference sequence). This CDR3 has 17 residues. CDR3 nucleotides: TGCATTGCTAGTTTGAGTTTTGCTGGGTCTAGCACAGATACGCAGTATTTT. Translation: CIASLSFAGSSTDTQYF.

Ten or more counts support this clone. This rearrangement joins TRBV5-1 to TRBJ2-1, with a weak D call TRBD2 (5 bases). From germline, CDR1 is SGHRS and CDR2 YFSETQ. The V end lost 1 base, the J end lost 6 bases, and 8 bases lay between the germline ends. The CDR3 loop spans 13 amino acids. The CDR3 DNA reads as TGCGCCAGCAGCTTGTCCGGAGGCAATGAGCAGTTCTTC. It codes for CASSLSGGNEQFF.

In this sample, this clone turned up many times. CDR3 DNA sequence: TGTGCCAGCAGCTTAGCCGCTAGCGGGGGCTACAATGAGCAGTTCTTC. This sequence encodes CASSLAASGGYNEQFF. V is TRBV7-2 and J is TRBJ2-1, with TRBD2 matching 10 bases. Germline values: CDR1 SGHTA, CDR2 FQGNSA. The CDR3 has 16 amino acids. With V trimmed by 0 bases and J by 3 bases, 2 bases remained unmatched.

At least ten counts were recorded for this clone. This chain links TRBV7-2 with TRBJ2-1; D gene ambiguous. V lost 4 bases and J 9 bases, leaving 10 bases between the germline ends. Germline V lookup: CDR1 SGHTA, CDR2 FQGNSA. There are 12 residues in the CDR3. This CDR3 reads CASSSVGVEQFF. The CDR3 region has the DNA TGTGCCAGCAGCTCAGTTGGTGTTGAGCAGTTCTTC.

This clone was found many times. The V and J genes are TRBV10-1 and TRBJ2-3; no firm D call. This CDR3 has 17 amino acids. Germline V gives CDR1 WNHNN, CDR2 SYGVQD (reference sequence). Trimming stripped 3 bases from V and 4 bases from J, with 20 bases between. The CDR3 region has the DNA TGCGCCAGCAGTGATTTAGTCGGCGGCCGAGTCCCAGATACGCAGTATTTT. Translated, it gives CASSDLVGGRVPDTQYF.

This clone appeared many times. This may come from a read error, since a much larger clone is one base off. The J gene is TRBJ2-1, the V gene TRBV28; a weak D match, TRBD1 (7 bases). Trimming shortened V by 4 bases and J by 3 bases, and 13 bases separated the two germline ends. Germline V gives CDR1 MDHEN, CDR2 SYDVKM. This CDR3 has 15 amino acids. CDR3 sequence: CASSSPQGGYNEQFF. The CDR3 coding sequence is TGTGCCAGCAGTTCCCCCCAGGGGGGCTACAATGAGCAGTTCTTC. Full variable domain (missing parts from reference TRBV28 and TRBJ2-1): DVKVTQSSRYLVKRTGEKVFLECVQDMDHENMFWYRQDPGLGLRLIYFSYDVKMKEKGDIPEGYSVSREKKERFSLILESASTNQTSMYLCASSSPQGGYNEQFFGPGTRLTVL.

The sample holds a few counts of this clone. The CDR3 does not end in the conserved phenylalanine or tryptophan, so this is likely a read error. The DNA is omitted, as the CDR3 cannot be located on it reliably, and the CDR3 follows TCRdb's listing. This chain connects TRBV7-6 to TRBJ2-7; the table assigns TRBD2, which was not confirmed against the DNA. The CDR3 has 9 amino acids, counting both end residues. Germline V gene sequence: CDR1 SGHVS, CDR2 FNYEAQ. The CDR3 loop reads CASSSERAG.

This clone was seen repeatedly, ten times or more. The CDR3 protein is CASSPREAVNTEAFF. The DNA of the CDR3 is TGCGCCAGCAGCCCCCGTGAGGCCGTGAACACTGAAGCTTTCTTT. The V call is TRBV5-1, the J call TRBJ1-1; D gene uncertain. From germline, CDR1 is SGHRS and CDR2 YFSETQ. The CDR3 runs to 15 residues. V gave up 4 bases and J gave up 0 bases, with 13 bases separating them.

Ten or more counts support this clone. The chain links TRBV30 to TRBJ1-1; 7 positions agree with TRBD1. Germline V lookup: CDR1 GTSNPN, CDR2 SVGIG (reference sequence). The CDR3 is 13 residues long. Trimming at V came to 4 bases and at J to 0 bases, leaving 2 bases not matched to a gene. The CDR3 bases are TGTGCCTGGATCAGGGGGTTGAACACTGAAGCTTTCTTT. Amino acid sequence: CAWIRGLNTEAFF.

This clone was counted at least ten times. V usage is TRBV6-1 and J usage is TRBJ1-5, with a tentative D call TRBD1 (5 bases). The CDR3 contains 15 residues. Germline V gene sequence: CDR1 MNHNS, CDR2 SASEGT. V lost 6 bases and J lost 5, with 17 bases in between. The CDR3 protein is CASRLDSGGYQPQHF. CDR3 nucleotide sequence: TGTGCCAGCAGATTGGACTCGGGGGGGTATCAGCCCCAGCATTTT.

The gene calls are TRBV6-1 and TRBJ2-3, with D unclear. This CDR3 has 15 amino acids. V was clipped by 5 bases and J by 2 bases, with 14 bases between them. In germline, CDR1 is MNHNS, CDR2 SASEGT. DNA of the CDR3: TGTGCCAGCAGTCAAGAGGCAATTTCCACAGATACGCAGTATTTT. It is translated as CASSQEAISTDTQYF.

There are many counts of this clone. The chain is built from TRBV5-1 and TRBJ2-3; 8 bases line up with TRBD1. Germline CDR1 SGHRS, CDR2 YFSETQ. The CDR3 spans 17 residues. Trimming at V came to 2 bases and at J to 0 bases, leaving 8 bases not matched to a gene. CDR3 amino acids: CASSFNPTGASTDTQYF. For the CDR3, the DNA is TGCGCCAGCAGCTTCAACCCGACAGGGGCTAGCACAGATACGCAGTATTTT.

Sample share makes this clone medium-sized. CDR3 nucleotides: TGCAGTGCGAAATCAGAACTAGCGGGCCGCGGCGACGAGCAGTACTTC. It specifies CSAKSELAGRGDEQYF. The genes are TRBV20-1 and TRBJ2-7, with 9 bases fitting TRBD2. J lost 5 bases, V lost 6 bases, and 17 bases had no gene match. From germline, CDR1 is DFQATT and CDR2 SNEGSKA (reference sequence). This CDR3 comprises 16 residues.

This clone appeared many times. The rearrangement joins TRBV19 to TRBJ1-5, with a weak D call TRBD1 (5 bases). The V end was cut by 4 bases, the J end by 3 bases, with 16 bases between. The germline CDR1 and CDR2 sequences are LNHDA and SQIVND (reference sequence). This CDR3 contains 16 residues. The CDR3 bases are TGTGCCAGTAGTACCGAGGCGGGGGATGACAATCAGCCCCAGCATTTT. Its translation: CASSTEAGDDNQPQHF.